A selection of T cell receptor beta chains follows, all from one sample in a study of T-cell memory formation after mild COVID-19. MiXCR, applied by TCRdb to the 5' RACE reads, yields one record per CDR3 protein. The sample contains nearly 110,000 distinct CDR3 sequences, roughly an eighth of which appear only once. Source material: PBMCs or a T cell subset sorted from them (not recorded which). These TCRs come from an adult woman who had mild COVID-19 (a few samples of this study predate the infection). Cell type and time point are not known. Each CDR3 is given with its conserved first and last residue. The D gene is left open where the match is weak. Clone size, where shown, is once, few, many, or a class for clones that have expanded.

clone size | J gene | V gene | D gene | CDR3 protein | CDR3 DNA
few | TRBJ2-7 | TRBV7-9 | . | CASSPTQPEQYF | TGTGCCAGCAGCCCCACCCAACCCGAGCAGTACTTC
. | TRBJ2-3 | TRBV4-1 | . | CASSPVLLQGSTDTQYF | TGCGCCAGCAGCCCCGTTCTTTTGCAGGGGAGCACAGATACGCAGTATTTT
. | TRBJ2-5 | TRBV6-5 | . | CASSYSKVPILGGVETQYF | TGTGCCAGCAGTTACTCGAAAGTCCCCATTTTAGGCGGAGTAGAGACCCAGTACTTC
few | TRBJ2-1 | TRBV19 | TRBD2 | CASSPSGRSTDEQFF | TGTGCCAGTTCGCCTAGCGGGAGGTCTACAGATGAGCAGTTCTTC
. | TRBJ2-5 | TRBV3-1 | . | CASSQNRVGWEETQYF | TGTGCCAGCAGCCAGAACAGGGTTGGTTGGGAAGAGACCCAGTACTTC
. | TRBJ1-2 | TRBV9 | TRBD1 | CASSPVDRVHGYTF | TGTGCCAGCAGCCCCGTGGACAGGGTACATGGCTACACCTTC
few | TRBJ2-3 | TRBV5-1 | . | CASTPGTMSTDTQYF | TGCGCCAGCACCCCAGGGACGATGAGCACAGATACGCAGTATTTT
few | TRBJ1-1 | TRBV19 | . | CASSIGPTSGGFF | TGTGCCAGTAGTATCGGGCCGACGTCCGGTGGTTTCTTT
. | TRBJ1-2 | TRBV3-1 | TRBD1 | CASSRDRGMPNYGYTF | TGTGCCAGCAGCCGGGACAGGGGTATGCCAAACTATGGCTACACCTTC
. | TRBJ2-5 | TRBV11-2 | . | CASSFSLGRLQETQYF | TGTGCCAGCAGCTTCTCACTAGGCCGTCTCCAAGAGACCCAGTACTTC
few | TRBJ2-3 | TRBV29-1 | . | CSVPPGQFEDTQYF | TGCAGCGTGCCCCCCGGACAGTTCGAAGATACGCAGTATTTT
few | TRBJ1-5 | TRBV7-9 | TRBD1 | CASSSGTGLSNQPQHF | TGTGCCAGCAGCTCCGGGACAGGCCTTAGCAATCAGCCCCAGCATTTT
once | TRBJ2-2 | TRBV2 | . | CASSEYSRPNPPANTGQLFF | TGTGCCAGCAGTGAATATTCCAGGCCAAACCCGCCCGCCAACACCGGGCAGCTGTTTTTT
few | TRBJ2-1 | TRBV12-3/TRBV12-4 | . | CASSPLSEQFF | TGTGCCAGCAGTCCCTTGAGTGAGCAGTTCTTC
. | TRBJ1-1 | TRBV4-1 | . | CASSQSTTGNTEAFF | TGCGCCAGCAGCCAATCCACGACAGGGAACACTGAAGCTTTCTTT
. | TRBJ1-1 | TRBV3-1 | . | CASAQLNTEAFF | TGTGCCAGCGCGCAGCTGAACACTGAAGCTTTCTTT
few | TRBJ2-1 | TRBV5-6 | TRBD2 | CASSPIFSGSMNEQFF | TGTGCCAGCAGCCCTATTTTTAGCGGGAGTATGAATGAGCAGTTCTTC
few | TRBJ1-1 | TRBV5-4 | . | CASSPVAGGTEAFF | TGTGCCAGCAGCCCCGTGGCAGGAGGCACTGAAGCTTTCTTT
. | TRBJ2-4 | TRBV27 | . | CASSPGREYIQYF | TGTGCCAGCAGTCCGGGGAGAGAGTACATTCAGTACTTC
. | TRBJ2-7 | TRBV6-6 | . | CASSYESGADEQYF | TGTGCCAGCAGTTACGAATCGGGGGCAGACGAGCAGTACTTC
. | TRBJ1-6 | TRBV5-1 | . | CASEMTARSYNSPLHF | TGCGCCAGCGAAATGACAGCACGCTCCTATAATTCACCCCTCCACTTT
. | TRBJ1-5 | TRBV5-6 | . | CASSFGGDQPQHF | TGTGCCAGCAGCTTTGGAGGGGATCAGCCCCAGCATTTT
few | TRBJ2-1 | TRBV14 | . | CASSQDPQNEQFF | TGTGCCAGCAGCCAAGATCCCCAGAATGAGCAGTTCTTC
few | TRBJ2-1 | TRBV11-2 | . | CASSLRAGLNEQFF | TGTGCCAGCAGCCTGCGGGCGGGCCTCAATGAGCAGTTCTTC
few | TRBJ2-7 | TRBV20-1 | TRBD1 | CSATQGWGSYEQYF | TGCAGTGCTACACAGGGGTGGGGTTCCTACGAGCAGTACTTC
few | TRBJ2-3 | TRBV7-3 | . | CASSLGAGSSTDTQYF | TGTGCCAGCAGCTTAGGTGCGGGGAGTTCCACAGATACGCAGTATTTT
many | TRBJ2-1 | TRBV7-9 | TRBD2 | CASSLPSGGTYNEQFF | TGTGCCAGCAGCTTACCCAGCGGGGGGACCTACAATGAGCAGTTCTTC
few | TRBJ1-4 | TRBV4-3 | . | CASSQDPRATNEKLFF | TGCGCCAGCAGCCAAGATCCCAGGGCAACTAATGAAAAACTGTTTTTT
. | TRBJ1-2 | TRBV29-1 | . | CSVEDRGADGYTF | TGCAGCGTTGAAGATCGGGGGGCCGATGGCTACACCTTC
few | TRBJ2-7 | TRBV5-1 | TRBD2 | CASSSPTSGVYEQYF | TGCGCCAGCAGCTCCCCGACTAGCGGGGTCTACGAGCAGTACTTC
few | TRBJ2-1 | TRBV6-2/TRBV6-3 | . | CASMERELSYNEQFF | TGTGCCAGCATGGAGCGAGAGCTAAGCTACAATGAGCAGTTCTTC
few | TRBJ1-4 | TRBV7-9 | . | CASSLSGGGIEEKLFF | TGTGCCAGCAGCTTATCTGGCGGGGGGATTGAGGAAAAACTGTTTTTT
. | TRBJ2-1 | TRBV4-3 | . | CASSQEIGQIDNEQFF | TGCGCCAGCAGCCAAGAGATAGGGCAGATCGACAATGAGCAGTTCTTC
few | TRBJ2-1 | TRBV5-5 | . | CASSKDLPNEQFF | TGTGCCAGCAGCAAGGACCTACCCAATGAGCAGTTCTTC
. | TRBJ2-1 | TRBV6-5 | TRBD1 | CASSWIGTGDNEQFF | TGTGCCAGCAGTTGGATCGGGACAGGCGACAATGAGCAGTTCTTC
few | TRBJ2-6 | TRBV4-3 | . | CASSQDRVEWAGANVLTF | TGCGCCAGCAGCCAAGATAGAGTGGAATGGGCTGGGGCCAACGTCCTGACTTTC
. | TRBJ2-5 | TRBV12-3/TRBV12-4 | TRBD1 | CASSLSGQGVQETQYF | TGTGCCAGCAGTTTATCGGGACAGGGGGTTCAAGAGACCCAGTACTTC
few | TRBJ1-1 | TRBV7-9 | TRBD1 | CASSPTGNGLDTEAFF | TGTGCCAGCAGTCCGACAGGGAACGGGTTGGACACTGAAGCTTTCTTT
few | TRBJ2-1 | TRBV15 | TRBD1 | CATSSRTGPYNEQFF | TGTGCCACCAGCAGCAGGACAGGGCCCTACAATGAGCAGTTCTTC
few | TRBJ2-3 | TRBV7-9 | TRBD1 | CASSPGQGESTDTQYF | TGTGCCAGCAGCCCAGGACAGGGAGAAAGCACAGATACGCAGTATTTT
few | TRBJ2-5 | TRBV20-1 | TRBD1 | CSAGQGKTQYF | TGCAGTGCGGGACAGGGAAAGACCCAGTACTTC
few | TRBJ2-2 | TRBV4-2 | . | CASSQERGEDTGELFF | TGTGCCAGCAGCCAAGAGAGGGGCGAGGACACCGGGGAGCTGTTTTTT
many | TRBJ2-7 | TRBV5-8 | TRBD1 | CASSAGQGWNLGSEQYF | TGTGCCAGCAGCGCTGGACAGGGTTGGAATTTAGGATCCGAGCAGTACTTC
few | TRBJ1-1 | TRBV5-1 | TRBD1 | CASSDGTGGEDTEAFF | TGCGCCAGCAGCGACGGGACAGGGGGTGAGGACACTGAAGCTTTCTTT
many | TRBJ2-5 | TRBV7-6 | TRBD2 | CASSLAGVGETQYF | TGTGCCAGCAGCCTAGCGGGGGTTGGAGAGACCCAGTACTTC
. | TRBJ2-3 | TRBV4-1 | . | CASSQLLSGYTDTQYF | TGCGCCAGCAGCCAACTTCTTAGCGGCTACACAGATACGCAGTATTTT
. | TRBJ1-1 | TRBV6-5 | . | CASSYGGGPSLDTEAFF | TGTGCCAGCAGTTACGGGGGCGGGCCCTCCTTGGACACTGAAGCTTTCTTT
few | TRBJ2-3 | TRBV9 | TRBD2 | CASSVSGRNTDTQYF | TGTGCCAGCAGCGTTAGCGGGAGGAACACAGATACGCAGTATTTT
few | TRBJ2-3 | TRBV7-8 | . | CASRVLGTLSTDTQYF | TGTGCCAGCAGGGTCCTAGGGACACTCAGCACAGATACGCAGTATTTT
. | TRBJ1-6 | TRBV24-1 | TRBD1 | CATSEGTGVSPLHF | TGTGCTACCAGTGAAGGGACAGGGGTATCACCCCTCCACTTT
. | TRBJ1-3 | TRBV5-5 | . | CASSLTDGMEGNTIYF | TGTGCCAGCAGCTTGACTGATGGGATGGAGGGAAACACCATATATTTT
. | TRBJ2-3 | TRBV4-1 | . | CASSQDTQMTDTQYF | TGCGCCAGCAGCCAAGATACACAGATGACAGATACGCAGTATTTT
. | TRBJ2-1 | TRBV7-6 | TRBD2 | CASSLGTSGEQFF | TGTGCCAGCAGCTTAGGCACTAGCGGGGAGCAGTTCTTC
few | TRBJ2-1 | TRBV20-1 | TRBD2 | CSASPGGGGYNEQFF | TGCAGTGCCAGCCCCGGAGGCGGGGGTTACAATGAGCAGTTCTTC
few | TRBJ2-2 | TRBV24-1 | TRBD2 | CATSDPTAGGNTGELFF | TGTGCCACCAGTGATCCAACAGCGGGAGGCAACACCGGGGAGCTGTTTTTT
few | TRBJ2-3 | TRBV29-1 | . | CSVAVDTQYF | TGCAGCGTTGCGGTAGATACGCAGTATTTT
few | TRBJ2-4 | TRBV20-1 | . | CSARDLTSRRNIQYF | TGCAGTGCTAGAGATCTCACTAGCCGTCGAAACATTCAGTACTTC
. | TRBJ1-2 | TRBV7-9 | TRBD1 | CASSLDRGGYGYTF | TGTGCCAGCAGCTTAGACAGGGGAGGATATGGCTACACCTTC
few | TRBJ2-7 | TRBV21-1 | . | CASRTKTYEQYF | TGTGCCAGTAGGACTAAAACCTACGAGCAGTACTTC
few | TRBJ2-7 | TRBV4-1 | TRBD1 | CASSPIGQGHSYEQYF | TGCGCCAGCAGCCCGATTGGACAGGGTCATTCCTACGAGCAGTACTTC